The sequence of this TCR beta chain was determined in a study of early T cells in non-severe SARS-CoV-2 infection listed by TCRdb under 2021. In terms of the full investigation: Because TCR sequencing was done on bulk RNA from unsorted whole blood, the alpha and beta chains could not be paired.

Library construction relied on 5' RACE. Sequencing was carried out with a NextSeq 500. In the TCR library protocol, unique molecular identifiers were attached to individual cDNA molecules to correct for PCR bias and sequencing error. Both TCR alpha and beta chains were sequenced, and tight co-correlation was observed between alpha and beta sequence abundances in each sample. The study's processing was this. Decombinator V4 was used to annotate the V gene, J gene and CDR3 of the TCR sequences. Expanded TCRs were defined as changing significantly between any two time points under a Poisson model with p below 0.0001. TCR abundances were normalised to the total number of TCRs sequenced in each sample and reported as counts per million. MAIT TCRs were defined by TRAV1-2 paired with TRAJ12, TRAJ20 or TRAJ33, and iNKT TCRs by TRAV10 paired with TRAJ18. VDJdb, accessed 1 November 2021, was searched for CMV, EBV and SARS-CoV-2 annotated TCRs, excluding TCRs annotated for multiple antigens. TCRdb applied fastp at Q25 and MiXCR to the public reads, then kept only in-frame beta chains. A single entry per CDR3 protein holds the most common genes and DNA from its merged rows. For this entry, the V and J calls and clone size follow TCRdb and not the study's own pipeline. This sample comprises over 75,000 distinct CDR3 sequences, over 10% of them detected only once. The ten top clones hold approximately 2.4% of the sample.

On the study overall, not on this receptor specifically: VDJdb matching was skewed toward anti-spike CD8 responses and likely underestimated virus-specific expansions, missing private and CD4 specificities.

Counted from cysteine to phenylalanine, this CDR3 has 18 amino acids. The sequence is cut down to CDR3 DNA, 54 bases in frame from base 1. V and J are truncated by 2 bases and 1 base respectively, leaving an intervening sequence of 20 bases. For CDR1 and CDR2, the germline V gene lists SGHTA and FQGNSA. This clonotype has a count of ten or more. Its antigen is still unknown. Base qualities are not provided; no much larger clone lies one nucleotide away. The study was a case-control design nested within a healthcare worker cohort in London, UK, with weekly nasopharyngeal swab PCR tests and blood sampling. Healthcare workers were enrolled in the week of the UK lockdown, from 23 to 31 March 2020, and were followed every week for up to roughly 15 weeks.

The receptor was derived from an adult who was a healthcare worker with PCR-confirmed SARS-CoV-2 infection or an uninfected control (not recorded which). The chain is assembled from TRBV7-2 and TRBJ1-1; D gene: possibly TRBD1, on 5 matching bases. Source material: whole blood. The CDR3 is CASSLRRQTALSNTEAFF. DNA sequence: TGTGCCAGCAGCTTACGTAGACAGACAGCCCTTTCGAACACTGAAGCTTTCTTT.